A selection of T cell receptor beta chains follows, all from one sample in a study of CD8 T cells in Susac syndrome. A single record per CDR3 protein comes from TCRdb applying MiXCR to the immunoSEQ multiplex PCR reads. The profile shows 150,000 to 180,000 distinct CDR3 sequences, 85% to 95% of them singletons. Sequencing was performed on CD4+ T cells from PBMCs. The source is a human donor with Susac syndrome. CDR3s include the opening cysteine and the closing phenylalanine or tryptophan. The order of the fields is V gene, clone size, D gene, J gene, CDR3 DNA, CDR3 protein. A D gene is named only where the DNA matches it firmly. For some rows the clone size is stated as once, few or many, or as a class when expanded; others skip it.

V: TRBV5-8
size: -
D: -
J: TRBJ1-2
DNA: TGTGCCAGCAGCCTTGCGCAACGGGGCTATGGCTACACCTTC
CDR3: CASSLAQRGYGYTF

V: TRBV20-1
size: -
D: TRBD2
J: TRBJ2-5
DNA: TGCAGTGCTAGAGAGGGAGCGGGGGGGCCGTGGGAGACCCAGTACTTC
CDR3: CSAREGAGGPWETQYF

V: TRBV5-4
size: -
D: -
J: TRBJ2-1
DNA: TGTGCCAGCAGCTTCGGGGAAGATGAGCAGTTCTTC
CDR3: CASSFGEDEQFF

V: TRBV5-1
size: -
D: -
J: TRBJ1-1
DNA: TGCGCCAGCAGCCCAGTCAGACAGCCCACTGAAGCTTTCTTT
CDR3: CASSPVRQPTEAFF

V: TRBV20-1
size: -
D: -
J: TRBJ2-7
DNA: TGCAGTGCTAGAGCAGGAAAAAACGAGCAGTACTTC
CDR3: CSARAGKNEQYF

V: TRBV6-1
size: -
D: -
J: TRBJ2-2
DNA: TGTGCCAGCCAACGGGACCCGAACACCGGGGAGCTGTTTTTT
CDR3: CASQRDPNTGELFF

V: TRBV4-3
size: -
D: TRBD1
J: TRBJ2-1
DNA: TGCGCCAGCAGCCGTCGGACCCGGGACAGGGATAGTGAGCAGTTCTTC
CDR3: CASSRRTRDRDSEQFF

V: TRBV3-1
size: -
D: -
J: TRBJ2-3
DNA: TGTGCCAGCAGCCAATTGAGGGATACGCAGTATTTT
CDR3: CASSQLRDTQYF

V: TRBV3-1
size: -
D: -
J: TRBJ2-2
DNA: TGTGCCAGCAGCCAATTCGGCGGGAACACCGGGGAGCTGTTTTTT
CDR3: CASSQFGGNTGELFF

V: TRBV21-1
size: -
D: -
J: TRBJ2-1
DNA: TGTGCCAGCAGATCCGGGACATTCTTTAATGAGCAGTTCTTC
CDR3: CASRSGTFFNEQFF

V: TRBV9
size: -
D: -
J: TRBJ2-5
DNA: TGTGCCAGCAGCGCCCGGGGTGCGGGGACCCAAGAGACCCAGTACTTC
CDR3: CASSARGAGTQETQYF

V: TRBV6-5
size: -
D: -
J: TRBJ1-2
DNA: TGTGCCAGCAGTTACGCCCGGGGGCAGGATGGCTACACCTTC
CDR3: CASSYARGQDGYTF

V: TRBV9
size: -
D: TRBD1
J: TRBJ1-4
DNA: TGTGCCAGCAGCGTACGAGGGACAGGGAATGAAAAACTGTTTTTT
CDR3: CASSVRGTGNEKLFF

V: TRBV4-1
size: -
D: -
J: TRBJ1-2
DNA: TGCGCCAGCAGCCAAGACCCGACAGAGACCTATGGCTACACCTTC
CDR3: CASSQDPTETYGYTF

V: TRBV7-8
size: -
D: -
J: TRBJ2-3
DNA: TGTGCCAGCAGCTTAGCAAGGCAGGATACGCAGTATTTT
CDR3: CASSLARQDTQYF

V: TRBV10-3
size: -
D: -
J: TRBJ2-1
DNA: TGTGCCGTCAGCCCGGGACGAGACTACAATGAGCAGTTCTTC
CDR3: CAVSPGRDYNEQFF

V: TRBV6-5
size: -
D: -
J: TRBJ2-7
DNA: TGTGCCAGCAGTTACGCCTCGGGGCAGACTTACGAGCAGTACTTC
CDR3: CASSYASGQTYEQYF

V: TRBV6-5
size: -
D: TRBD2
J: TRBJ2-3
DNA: TGTGCCAGCAGTTACGGGGGTGACGGGGGGGCCCCGACAGATACGCAGTATTTT
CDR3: CASSYGGDGGAPTDTQYF

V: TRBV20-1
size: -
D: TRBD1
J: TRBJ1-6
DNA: TGCAGTGCTAGCGACAGGGATTCACCCCTCCACTTT
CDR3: CSASDRDSPLHF

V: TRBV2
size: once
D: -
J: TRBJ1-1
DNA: TGTGCCATCAAGGGGGGGAACACTGAAGCTTTCTTT
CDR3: CAIKGGNTEAFF

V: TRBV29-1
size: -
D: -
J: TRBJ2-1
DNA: TGCAGCGTGGACAGATACAATGAGCAGTTCTTC
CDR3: CSVDRYNEQFF

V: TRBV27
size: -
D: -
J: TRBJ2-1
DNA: TGTGCCAGCAGCCAACGAGGCGGGACGAGGCAGTTCTTC
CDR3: CASSQRGGTRQFF

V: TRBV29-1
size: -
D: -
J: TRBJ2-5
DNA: TGCAGCGCCGAGGGCCCAGAGACCCAGTACTTC
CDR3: CSAEGPETQYF

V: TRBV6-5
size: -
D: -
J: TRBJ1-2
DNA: TGTGCCAGCAGTGCCCAGGGCCTGGGGGATGGCTACACCTTC
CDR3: CASSAQGLGDGYTF

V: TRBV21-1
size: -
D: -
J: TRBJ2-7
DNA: TGTGCCAGCAGCTCACAGGGGCCTCACGAGCAGTACTTC
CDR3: CASSSQGPHEQYF

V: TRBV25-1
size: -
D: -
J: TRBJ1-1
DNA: TGTGCCAGCAGGCCAGATAGGGGGGCTTACACTGAAGCTTTCTTT
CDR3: CASRPDRGAYTEAFF

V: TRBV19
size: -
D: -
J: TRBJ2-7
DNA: TGTGCCAGTAGTATGGGGGACTCCTACGAGCAGTACTTC
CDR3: CASSMGDSYEQYF

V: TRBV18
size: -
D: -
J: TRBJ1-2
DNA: TGTGCCAGCTCACCAAAGGAAAGCTATGGCTACACCTTC
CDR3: CASSPKESYGYTF

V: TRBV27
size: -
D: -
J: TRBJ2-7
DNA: TGTGCCAGCAGTCCCGACGGGTACGAGCAGTACTTC
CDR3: CASSPDGYEQYF

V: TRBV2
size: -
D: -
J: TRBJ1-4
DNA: TGTGCCAGCAGAAGGGAAAGTAGAGATGAAAAACTGTTTTTT
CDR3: CASRRESRDEKLFF

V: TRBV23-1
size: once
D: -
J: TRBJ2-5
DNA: TGCGCCAGCAGTCAAAAGGACGGAGCTTATCAAGAGACCCAGTACTTC
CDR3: CASSQKDGAYQETQYF

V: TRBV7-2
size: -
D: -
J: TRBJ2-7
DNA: TGTGCCAGCAGCTTAGCGCTTGGGGGTAGCTGGGAGCAGTACTTC
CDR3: CASSLALGGSWEQYF

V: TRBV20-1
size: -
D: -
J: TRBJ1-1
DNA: TGCAGTCCGTCTCGCGGAGGGGACACTGAAGCTTTCTTT
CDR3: CSPSRGGDTEAFF

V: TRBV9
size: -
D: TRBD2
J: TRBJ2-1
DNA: TGTGCCAGCAGCGAAACAGCGGGGGGGCCTCGGCAGTTCTTC
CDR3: CASSETAGGPRQFF

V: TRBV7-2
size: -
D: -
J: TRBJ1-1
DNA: TGTGCCAGCAGATTACACCGGGAAAACACTGAAGCTTTCTTT
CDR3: CASRLHRENTEAFF

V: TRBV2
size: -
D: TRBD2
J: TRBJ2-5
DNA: TGTGCCAGCAGTGGACCGGGGGGGCGAGAGACCCAGTACTTC
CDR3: CASSGPGGRETQYF

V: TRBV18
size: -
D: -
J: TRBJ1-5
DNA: TGTGCCAGCTCACCTAACAAGGGGAATCAGCCCCAGCATTTT
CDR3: CASSPNKGNQPQHF

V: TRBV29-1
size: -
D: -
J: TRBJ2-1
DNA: TGCAGCGTTGCACGGCCACCTGAGGCCTACAATGAGCAGTTCTTC
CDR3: CSVARPPEAYNEQFF

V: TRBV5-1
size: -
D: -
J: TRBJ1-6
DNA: TGCGCCAGCAGCTTGGAAGGGAGCAGTTGGATTAATTCACCCCTCCACTTT
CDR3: CASSLEGSSWINSPLHF

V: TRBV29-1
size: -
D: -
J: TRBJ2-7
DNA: TGCAGCGTTGGAGGACAAACCTACGAGCAGTACTTC
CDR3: CSVGGQTYEQYF

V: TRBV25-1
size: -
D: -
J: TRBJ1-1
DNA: TGTGCCAGCACCTCTCGGGGGAAAACTGAAGCTTTCTTT
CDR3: CASTSRGKTEAFF

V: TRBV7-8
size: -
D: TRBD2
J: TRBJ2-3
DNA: TGTGCCAGCAGCACCCAACTAGCGGGGTGGACAGATACGCAGTATTTT
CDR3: CASSTQLAGWTDTQYF

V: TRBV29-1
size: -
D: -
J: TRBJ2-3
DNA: TGCAGCGTTGTCCAGGGAGGAGATACGCAGTATTTT
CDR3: CSVVQGGDTQYF

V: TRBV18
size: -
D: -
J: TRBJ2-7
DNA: TGTGCCAGCTCACCCACCGGGGACGAGCAGTACTTC
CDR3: CASSPTGDEQYF

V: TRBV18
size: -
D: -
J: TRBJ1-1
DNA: TGTGCCAGCTCACGAGAACAGGGTGACACTGAAGCTTTCTTT
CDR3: CASSREQGDTEAFF

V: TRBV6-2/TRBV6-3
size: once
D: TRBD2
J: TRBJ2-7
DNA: TGTGCCAGCAGGTGGACTAGCGGGAGTTACGAGCAGTACTTC
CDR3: CASRWTSGSYEQYF

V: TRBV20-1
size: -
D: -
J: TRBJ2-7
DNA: TGCAGTGGACAACAGGGATCGAAAGAGCAGTACTTC
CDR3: CSGQQGSKEQYF

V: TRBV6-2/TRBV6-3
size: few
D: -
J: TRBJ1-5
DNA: TGTGCCAGCAGTTACTCAGAGGGTTACCAGCCCCAGCATTTT
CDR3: CASSYSEGYQPQHF

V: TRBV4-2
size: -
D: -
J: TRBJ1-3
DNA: TGTGCCAGCAGCCAAGATCAACAGTCCGGAAACACCATATATTTT
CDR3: CASSQDQQSGNTIYF

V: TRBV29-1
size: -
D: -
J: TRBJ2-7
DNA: TGCAGCGTTGATAAGATAGACTCCTACGAGCAGTACTTC
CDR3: CSVDKIDSYEQYF

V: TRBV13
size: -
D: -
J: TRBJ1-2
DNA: TGTGCCAGCAGCTTAGGTGCGCAGGGAGGTAACTATGGCTACACCTTC
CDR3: CASSLGAQGGNYGYTF

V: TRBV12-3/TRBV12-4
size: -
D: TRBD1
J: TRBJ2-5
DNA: TGTGCCAGCAGCCCCGGGACAGGGCTTCAAGAGACCCAGTACTTC
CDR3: CASSPGTGLQETQYF